The 27 T cell receptor beta chains reported below all come from one sample, sequenced in a study of PD-1 blockade in classical Hodgkin lymphoma. Every one of the patients relapsed after autologous stem cell transplantation (brentuximab vedotin exposure was variable). Clones were sequenced by immunoSEQ multiplex PCR, and TCRdb holds only the in-frame ones, with some missing. Of approximately 98,000 clones listed, nearly 90% are singletons. The sample in question was peripheral blood mononuclear cells (PBMCs), obtained before the second cycle of nivolumab. These receptors originate from a human donor with classical Hodgkin lymphoma.

The chain recombines TRBV2 with TRBJ1-2; D unresolved. CDR1 is SNHLY, CDR2 FYNNEI, per germline. V lost 2 bases and J 4 bases, leaving 11 bases between the germline ends. The CDR3 totals 14 residues. The chain's CDR3 is CASSEREFSYGYTF. DNA for the CDR3: TGTGCCAGCAGTGAAAGGGAATTCTCCTATGGCTACACCTTC.

This rearrangement joins TRBV10-3 to TRBJ2-7, with D tentatively TRBD1 (7 bases). Looked up from germline, CDR1 is ENHRY and CDR2 is SYGVKD. V was shortened by 6 bases and J by 7 bases, with 19 bases between the two germline ends. The CDR3 is 14 amino acids. CDR3 bases: TGTGCCATCAGCCGGAGGGGGCTAACTATGGAGCAGTACTTC. This gives the protein CAISRRGLTMEQYF.

The rearrangement links TRBV7-6 to TRBJ2-7; TRBD1 might be the D (5 bases). This CDR3 is built from 15 residues. V was clipped by 0 bases and J by 0 bases, with 9 bases between them. Per germline, CDR1 SGHVS and CDR2 FNYEAQ. The CDR3 is CASSLAGAHSYEQYF. In nucleotides, the CDR3 is TGTGCCAGCAGCTTAGCAGGGGCACACTCCTACGAGCAGTACTTC. Full variable domain (remainder filled in from reference TRBV7-6 and TRBJ2-7): GAGVSQSPRYKVTKRGQDVALRCDPISGHVSLYWYRQALGQGPEFLTYFNYEAQQDKSGLPNDRFSAERPEGSISTLTIQRTEQRDSAMYRCASSLAGAHSYEQYFGPGTRLTVT.

The V and J genes are TRBV18 and TRBJ2-2; TRBD2 matches 7 bases. Germline V gene data show CDR1 as KGHSH and CDR2 as LQKENI. This CDR3 has 19 amino acids. Germline trimming cut 3 bases from V and 5 bases from J; bases unmatched to any gene: 18. In DNA, the CDR3 is TGTGCCAGCTCACCGCAACACTACTCCTCGCGGGAGCGGACCGGGGAGCTGTTTTTT. Amino acids: CASSPQHYSSRERTGELFF.

The V and J genes are TRBV7-2 and TRBJ1-5; tentative D call: TRBD1 (5 bases). The V gene's germline CDR1 is SGHTA and CDR2 FQGNSA. V gave up 2 bases and J gave up 1 base, with 9 bases separating them. The CDR3 loop spans 15 amino acids. The CDR3 coding sequence is TGTGCCAGCAGCTTAAATTGGGGGAGCAATCAGCCCCAGCATTTT. As protein: CASSLNWGSNQPQHF.

This sequence joins TRBV23-1 and TRBJ2-5; no definite D call. TRBV23-1 is an ORF, with its function uncertain. Trimming left V 7 bases short and J 3 bases short, with 3 bases between. CDR3 size: 10 residues. CDR3 residues: CASNKETQYF. CDR3 nucleotide sequence: TGCGCCAGCAATAAAGAGACCCAGTACTTC.

This chain connects TRBV30 to TRBJ1-5; 8 bases fit TRBD1. Per the germline V gene, CDR1 is GTSNPN and CDR2 is SVGIG (reference sequence). V lost 6 bases and J lost 1; bases outside the gene matches: 8. The CDR3 spans 15 residues. The CDR3 nucleotides read TGTGCCTGTGCGCCAGGGGGCCTGAGCAATCAGCCCCAGCATTTT. Translated: CACAPGGLSNQPQHF.

This clone was seen once. The chain links TRBV2 to TRBJ1-1; D not resolved. Germline V gene sequence: CDR1 SNHLY, CDR2 FYNNEI. Between the trimmed V and J ends, which lost 4 bases and 4 bases, there was a span of 13 bases. The CDR3 is 14 residues long. CDR3 sequence: CASSVRVGSTEAFF. In DNA, the CDR3 is TGTGCCAGCAGTGTAAGGGTCGGTTCCACTGAAGCTTTCTTT.

In this sample, this clone turned up once. V gene TRBV30 combines with J gene TRBJ2-7; 13 bases are a match to TRBD2. The CDR3 is made up of 21 amino acids. Germline V gene lookup returns CDR1 GTSNPN and CDR2 SVGIG (reference sequence). With 3 bases clipped from V and 0 bases from J, the junction kept 20 bases outside the gene matches. The CDR3 is CAWRPLGRGLAGSISSYEQYF. The CDR3 DNA follows: TGTGCCTGGAGGCCTCTAGGCAGGGGACTAGCGGGAAGCATTAGCTCCTACGAGCAGTACTTC. Together with reference TRBV30 and TRBJ2-7, the CDR3 gives the full variable domain: SQTIHQWPATLVQPVGSPLSLECTVEGTSNPNLYWYRQAAGRGLQLLFYSVGIGQISSEVPQNLSASRPQDRQFILSSKKLLLSDSGFYLCAWRPLGRGLAGSISSYEQYFGPGTRLTVT.

This sequence joins TRBV6-5 and TRBJ1-2; maybe TRBD1 (6 bases). The V end lost 5 bases, the J end lost 8 bases, and 9 bases lay between the germline ends. Germline CDR1 and CDR2: MNHEY and SVGAGI. The CDR3 runs to 11 residues. The CDR3: CASSNDRGYTF. CDR3 in DNA: TGTGCCAGCAGTAACGACAGGGGCTACACCTTC.

This clone appeared a single time. V is TRBV6-5 and J is TRBJ2-7; 10 nucleotides agree with TRBD2. CDR1 is MNHEY and CDR2 is SVGAGI in the germline V gene. CDR3 size: 15 residues. After removal of 5 bases from V and 2 bases from J, the junction contained 6 bases not matched to a gene. CDR3 sequence reads: CASSAPSGSAYEQYF. The CDR3 region has the DNA TGTGCCAGCAGTGCCCCTAGCGGGAGTGCCTACGAGCAGTACTTC.

The V call is TRBV29-1, the J call TRBJ1-2; 7 positions agree with TRBD1. This CDR3 has 17 amino acids. Germline V gene sequence: CDR1 SQVTM, CDR2 ANQGSEA. V was pared by 1 base and J by 4 bases, with 15 bases of the junction left unmatched. The CDR3 sequence is CSVEAEGENRGTYGYTF. CDR3 nucleotides: TGCAGCGTTGAAGCCGAGGGGGAAAACAGGGGAACCTATGGCTACACCTTC.

CDR3 nucleotide sequence: TGTGCCAGCAGTTACTCGCCCCAGGATTCCTACGAGCAGTACTTC. Its protein is CASSYSPQDSYEQYF. The V gene is TRBV6-5, the J gene TRBJ2-7; D unresolved. With 0 bases removed from V and 1 base from J, the gap between germline ends came to 10 bases. Looked up from germline, CDR1 is MNHEY and CDR2 is SVGAGI. This CDR3 contains 15 residues.

J is TRBJ2-1 and V is TRBV28, with D tentatively TRBD2 (7 bases). V lost 6 bases and J lost 8, with 23 bases in between. Germline loops: CDR1 MDHEN, CDR2 SYDVKM. The CDR3 consists of 16 residues. The CDR3 region is CASSPSGEGTGYEQFF. The CDR3 nucleotides read TGTGCCAGCAGCCCCTCGGGGGAGGGTACAGGGTATGAGCAGTTCTTC.

The chain uses TRBV19 and TRBJ2-2; 7 positions match TRBD1. V was pared by 8 bases and J by 0 bases, with 12 bases of the junction left unmatched. The germline V gene encodes CDR1 LNHDA and CDR2 SQIVND (reference sequence). The CDR3 is 17 residues long. CDR3 sequence: CASAPRGQAANTGELFF. The CDR3 coding sequence is TGTGCCAGTGCCCCAAGGGGGCAGGCAGCGAACACCGGGGAGCTGTTTTTT.

This clone was seen a few times. V is TRBV30 and J is TRBJ1-3; no firm D call. The CDR3 length is 11 residues. In germline, CDR1 is GTSNPN, CDR2 SVGIG (reference sequence). V lost 0 bases to trimming and J lost 6 bases, with 3 bases between them. The chain's CDR3 is CAWSVQNTIYF. CDR3 DNA: TGTGCCTGGAGTGTACAAAACACCATATATTTT.

The chain employs TRBV19 and TRBJ2-2; tentatively, D is TRBD1 (7 bases). This CDR3 has 16 amino acids. With 7 bases removed from V and 0 bases from J, the gap between germline ends came to 15 bases. Germline V CDR1 and CDR2: LNHDA, SQIVND (reference sequence). The CDR3 nucleotides read TGTGCCAGTAAAATCGCAGGGGGGTCGAACACCGGGGAGCTGTTTTTT. Its protein is CASKIAGGSNTGELFF.

The V and J genes are TRBV29-1 and TRBJ2-1, with a weak D call TRBD2 (6 bases). The CDR3 sequence is 14 residues long. V dropped 5 bases and J dropped 4 bases, with 15 bases sitting between them. Germline V CDR1 and CDR2: SQVTM, ANQGSEA. CDR3 loop: CSVTGGNSYNEQFF. The CDR3 bases are TGCAGCGTTACGGGCGGGAACTCTTACAATGAGCAGTTCTTC.

The J gene is TRBJ2-1, the V gene TRBV6-5; D is uncertain. V lost 0 bases and J 7 bases, leaving 13 bases between the germline ends. CDR1 and CDR2 from the germline V gene are MNHEY and SVGAGI. This CDR3 region has 15 residues. The CDR3 region is CASSYSGPAVNEQFF. DNA for the CDR3: TGTGCCAGCAGTTACTCCGGCCCCGCGGTAAATGAGCAGTTCTTC.

This sequence joins TRBV5-1 and TRBJ2-3, with TRBD2 identical over 11 bases. The trim removed 1 base at V and 6 bases at J, leaving 10 bases unmatched. The CDR3 spans 17 residues. Germline V gene lookup returns CDR1 SGHRS and CDR2 YFSETQ. This CDR3 reads CASSLFGTSGSLDTQYF. CDR3 coding DNA: TGCGCCAGCAGCTTGTTTGGGACTAGCGGTTCTTTGGATACGCAGTATTTT.

Worth noting for this clone: Other DNA variants within this sample encode the same CDR3. The chain recombines TRBV9 with TRBJ1-4, with TRBD1 matching over 10 bases. V trimming: 2 bases; J trimming: 0 bases; junction bases outside the gene matches: 1. Germline V gene sequence: CDR1 SGDLS, CDR2 YYNGEE. This CDR3 is 16 amino acids long. This chain's CDR3 is CASSVGTGATNEKLFF. The CDR3, as DNA: TGTGCCAGCAGCGTCGGGACAGGGGCAACTAATGAAAAACTGTTTTTT.

The chain is built from TRBV5-1 and TRBJ2-7; 8 nucleotides line up with TRBD2. The CDR3 is made up of 14 amino acids. With 0 bases clipped from V and 6 bases from J, the junction kept 5 bases outside the gene matches. Germline values: CDR1 SGHRS, CDR2 YFSETQ. CDR3 DNA sequence: TGCGCCAGCAGCTTGGACGGGAGGGCCGGCGAGCAGTACTTC. Amino acid sequence: CASSLDGRAGEQYF.

V is TRBV7-9 and J is TRBJ2-7; 9 nucleotides line up with TRBD2. J was trimmed by 1 base and V by 5 bases; bases with no gene match: 12. CDR3 size: 17 residues. Germline V gene sequence: CDR1 SEHNR, CDR2 FQNEAQ (reference sequence). The CDR3 here is CASSLSGGLANSYEQYF. The CDR3 DNA is TGTGCCAGCAGCCTAAGCGGGGGACTAGCTAATTCCTACGAGCAGTACTTC.

By share of the sample, this clone is medium-sized. This rearrangement joins TRBV25-1 to TRBJ1-5; D is unresolved. CDR1 is MGHDK and CDR2 is SYGVNS in the germline V gene. The CDR3 has 15 residues. Trimming took 3 bases from V and 4 from J, leaving 13 bases between them. CDR3 coding DNA: TGTGCCAGCAGTGAGTACAGCGGAGAGAATCAGCCCCAGCATTTT. This translates into CASSEYSGENQPQHF.

The rearrangement links TRBV7-2 to TRBJ2-5, with TRBD1 identical over 10 bases. Germline loops: CDR1 SGHTA, CDR2 FQGNSA. The CDR3 length is 15 residues. J was trimmed by 5 bases and V by 5 bases; bases with no gene match: 8. The CDR3 coding sequence is TGTGCCAGCAGCCTCCTGACAGGGGGCCGGGAGACCCAGTACTTC. Its protein is CASSLLTGGRETQYF.

CDR3: CASSPNAGGQGIDTGELFF. In nucleotides, the CDR3 is TGTGCCAGCAGCCCTAATGCGGGGGGACAGGGGATCGACACCGGGGAGCTGTTTTTT. The chain employs TRBV5-4 and TRBJ2-2; 10 bases match TRBD1. Germline-derived CDR1 and CDR2 are SGHNT and YYREEE (reference sequence). This CDR3 spans 19 amino acids. J gave up 3 bases and V 4 bases, and 15 bases lay outside the gene matches.

The V gene is TRBV18, the J gene TRBJ2-7; TRBD1 might be the D (6 bases). The CDR3 spans 15 residues. V was clipped by 8 bases and J by 2 bases, with 19 bases between them. CDR1 and CDR2 (germline): KGHSH, LQKENI. The CDR3 DNA sequence: TGTGCCAGCGCAGATAGATTGACAGGTACCTACGAGCAGTACTTC. This sequence encodes CASADRLTGTYEQYF.